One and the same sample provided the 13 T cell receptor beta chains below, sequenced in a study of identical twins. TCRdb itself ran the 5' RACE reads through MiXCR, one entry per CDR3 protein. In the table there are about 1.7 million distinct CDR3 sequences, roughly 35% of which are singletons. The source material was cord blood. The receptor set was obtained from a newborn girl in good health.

DNA of the CDR3: TGTGCCAGCAGTGAAGCACTTGGGAGGCACAATGAGCAGTTCTTC. It encodes CASSEALGRHNEQFF. V usage is TRBV25-1 and J usage is TRBJ2-1; D perhaps matches TRBD2 (6 bases). The CDR3 length is 15 residues. CDR1 is MGHDK, CDR2 SYGVNS, per germline. V shed 2 bases and J shed 5 bases, with 13 bases lying between them.

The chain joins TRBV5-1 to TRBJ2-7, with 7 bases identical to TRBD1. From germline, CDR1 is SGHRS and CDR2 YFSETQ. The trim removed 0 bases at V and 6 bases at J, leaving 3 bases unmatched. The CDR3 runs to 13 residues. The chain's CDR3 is CASSLVPGGEQYF. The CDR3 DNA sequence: TGCGCCAGCAGCTTGGTCCCAGGGGGCGAGCAGTACTTC.

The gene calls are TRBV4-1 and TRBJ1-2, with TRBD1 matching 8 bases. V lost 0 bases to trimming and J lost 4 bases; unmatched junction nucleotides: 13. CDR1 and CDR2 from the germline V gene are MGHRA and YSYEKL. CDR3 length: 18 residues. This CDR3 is CASSQDGGQGSTLYGYTF. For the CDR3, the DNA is TGCGCCAGCAGCCAAGATGGCGGACAGGGATCGACCCTCTATGGCTACACCTTC.

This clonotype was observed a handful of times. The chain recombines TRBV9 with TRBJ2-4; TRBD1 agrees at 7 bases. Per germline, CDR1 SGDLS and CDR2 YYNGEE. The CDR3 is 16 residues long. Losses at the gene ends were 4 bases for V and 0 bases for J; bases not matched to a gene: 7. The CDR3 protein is CASSQQRGLAKNIQYF. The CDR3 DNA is TGTGCCAGCAGCCAACAAAGGGGGCTAGCCAAAAACATTCAGTACTTC.

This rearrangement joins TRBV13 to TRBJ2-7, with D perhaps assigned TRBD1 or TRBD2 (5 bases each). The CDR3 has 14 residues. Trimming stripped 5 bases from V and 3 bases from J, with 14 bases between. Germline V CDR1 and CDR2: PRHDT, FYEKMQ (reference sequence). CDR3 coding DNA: TGTGCCAGCAGCCACCGAGGGGTAGGCTACGAGCAGTACTTC. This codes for CASSHRGVGYEQYF.

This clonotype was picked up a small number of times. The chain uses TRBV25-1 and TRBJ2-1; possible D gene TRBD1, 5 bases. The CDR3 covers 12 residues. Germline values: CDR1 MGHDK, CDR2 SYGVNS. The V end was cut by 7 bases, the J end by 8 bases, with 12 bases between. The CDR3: CASTKGYHEQFF. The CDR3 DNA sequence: TGTGCCAGCACTAAGGGGTACCATGAGCAGTTCTTC.

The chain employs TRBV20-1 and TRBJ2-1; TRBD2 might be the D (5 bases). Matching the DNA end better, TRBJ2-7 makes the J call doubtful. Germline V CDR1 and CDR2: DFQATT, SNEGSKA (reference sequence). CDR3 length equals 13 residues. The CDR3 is CSAQRSSYNEQYF. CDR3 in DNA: TGCAGTGCTCAGCGGAGCTCCTACAATGAGCAGTACTTC.

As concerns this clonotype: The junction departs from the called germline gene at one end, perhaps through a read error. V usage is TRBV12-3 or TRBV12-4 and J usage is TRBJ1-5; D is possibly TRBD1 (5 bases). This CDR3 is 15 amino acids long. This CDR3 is CAGSLWGYSNQPQHF. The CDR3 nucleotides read TGTGCCGGCAGTTTATGGGGCTATAGCAATCAGCCCCAGCATTTT.

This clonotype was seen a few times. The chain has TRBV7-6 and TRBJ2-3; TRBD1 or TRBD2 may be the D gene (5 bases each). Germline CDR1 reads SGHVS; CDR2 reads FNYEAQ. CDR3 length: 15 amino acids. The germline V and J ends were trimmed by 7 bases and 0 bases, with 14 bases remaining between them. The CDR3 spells CASTPGRTSTDTQYF. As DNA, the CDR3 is TGTGCCAGCACCCCGGGGCGGACGAGCACAGATACGCAGTATTTT. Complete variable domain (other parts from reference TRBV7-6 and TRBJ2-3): GAGVSQSPRYKVTKRGQDVALRCDPISGHVSLYWYRQALGQGPEFLTYFNYEAQQDKSGLPNDRFSAERPEGSISTLTIQRTEQRDSAMYRCASTPGRTSTDTQYFGPGTRLTVL.

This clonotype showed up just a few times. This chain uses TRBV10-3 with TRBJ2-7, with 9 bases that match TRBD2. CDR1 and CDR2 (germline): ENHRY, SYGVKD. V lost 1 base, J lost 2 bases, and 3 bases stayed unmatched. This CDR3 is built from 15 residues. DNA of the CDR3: TGTGCCATCAGTGAGTTCGAGCGGGGGGCCTACGAGCAGTACTTC. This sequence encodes CAISEFERGAYEQYF.

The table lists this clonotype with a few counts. CDR3 region: CASRGRGGDIQYF. CDR3 DNA sequence: TGTGCCAGCAGGGGGAGGGGGGGGGACATTCAGTACTTC. V and J are TRBV12-3 or TRBV12-4 and TRBJ2-4; tentative D call: TRBD2 (7 bases). V was cut by 6 bases and J by 8 bases, with 14 bases left in between. This CDR3 is built from 13 residues.

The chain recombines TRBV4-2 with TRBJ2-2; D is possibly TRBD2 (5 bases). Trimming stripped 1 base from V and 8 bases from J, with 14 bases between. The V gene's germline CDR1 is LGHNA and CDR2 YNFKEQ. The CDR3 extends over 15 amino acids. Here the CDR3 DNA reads TGTGCCAGCAGCCAAGCGGGGTTTGCGTCGGGGGAGCTGTTTTTT. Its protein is CASSQAGFASGELFF.

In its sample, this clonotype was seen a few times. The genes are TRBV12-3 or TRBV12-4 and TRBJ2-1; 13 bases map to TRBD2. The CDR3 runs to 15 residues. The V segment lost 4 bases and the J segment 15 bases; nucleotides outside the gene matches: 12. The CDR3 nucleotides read TGTGCCAGCAGTTATTTCTCTGGACTAGCGGGGGCGTCGTTCTTC. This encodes CASSYFSGLAGASFF.